The 23 T cell receptor beta chains in this list originate from one sample, sequenced in a study of T cell repertoires in cytomegalovirus infection. TCRdb recomputed calls from the reads with MiXCR, one row per CDR3 protein. The data contain around 630,000 distinct CDR3 sequences, more than 20% of them singletons. The sequencing sample was made of CD8+ T cells from PBMCs. The receptor source for this set is a human donor in good health (CMV status not recorded). Some clones in this sample may be carry-over from other donors' samples.

This clonotype was recorded at least ten times. The V gene is TRBV6-2 or TRBV6-3, the J gene TRBJ1-5; 7 bases are a match to TRBD1. Trimming removed 0 bases from V and 2 bases from J; junction bases left unmatched: 7. Germline CDR1 and CDR2: MNHEY and SVGEGT. CDR3 length: 17 amino acids. CDR3 DNA sequence: TGTGCCAGCAGTTACTCGAGGGACAGTCCGGGCAATCAGCCCCAGCATTTT. Its translation: CASSYSRDSPGNQPQHF.

The chain uses TRBV7-9 and TRBJ2-7; 9 positions agree with TRBD1. The ends lost 4 bases at V and 4 bases at J; junction bases unmatched: 5. This CDR3 is built from 14 residues. The germline gives CDR1 SEHNR, CDR2 FQNEAQ (reference sequence). In DNA form, the CDR3 reads TGTGCCAGCAGCTCGACAGGGGGAAGGTACGAGCAGTACTTC. Its translation: CASSSTGGRYEQYF.

The CDR3, as DNA: TGTGCCAGCAGTCTCCCGGGACTAGCGGTTCCCTACAATGAGCAGTTCTTC. This encodes CASSLPGLAVPYNEQFF. The chain combines TRBV6-5 with TRBJ2-1; TRBD2 matches at 11 bases. Looked up from germline, CDR1 is MNHEY and CDR2 is SVGAGI. V shed 5 bases, J shed 2 bases, and the junction held 8 bases outside the gene matches. This CDR3 has 17 residues.

This clonotype was found many times. The J gene is TRBJ1-5, the V gene TRBV27, with D possibly matching TRBD1 (6 bases). Per the germline V gene, CDR1 is MNHEY and CDR2 is SMNVEV (reference sequence). This CDR3 is 15 amino acids long. V lost 3 bases, J lost 3 bases, and 12 bases lay in between. The CDR3 DNA is TGTGCCAGCAGTTTGGTTGCAGGGGCCAATCAGCCCCAGCATTTT. Amino acid sequence: CASSLVAGANQPQHF.

This clonotype showed up many times. The gene calls are TRBV28 and TRBJ2-5; the D gene is possibly TRBD1 (6 bases). Trimming cost V 5 bases and J 0 bases, with 19 bases left between them. This CDR3 is built from 17 residues. CDR1 MDHEN and CDR2 SYDVKM come from the germline V gene. The CDR3 loop is CASSPPLDRWYQETQYF. The DNA of the CDR3 is TGTGCCAGCAGTCCCCCCCTGGACAGATGGTACCAAGAGACCCAGTACTTC.

This clonotype has only a few counts. The V gene is TRBV7-2, the J gene TRBJ1-1; 7 bases fit TRBD1. The CDR3 extends over 15 amino acids. With V trimmed by 5 bases and J by 2 bases, 8 bases remained unmatched. Per the germline V gene, CDR1 is SGHTA and CDR2 is FQGNSA. CDR3 bases: TGTGCCAGCAGCAAACTTGGACAGGCCAACACTGAAGCTTTCTTT. This translates into CASSKLGQANTEAFF.

This clonotype appeared a few times. Written as DNA, the CDR3 is TGCAGTGCTAGAGTGGCTAGCGGGCGATTTCCCTACGAGCAGTACTTC. The encoded protein is CSARVASGRFPYEQYF. J is TRBJ2-7 and V is TRBV20-1, with 8 bases that match TRBD2. This CDR3 is built from 16 residues. Germline loops: CDR1 DFQATT, CDR2 SNEGSKA (reference sequence). V lost 1 base, J lost 2 bases, and 10 bases stayed unmatched.

The genes are TRBV20-1 and TRBJ1-5, with D possibly TRBD1 on 5 matching bases. CDR1 is DFQATT, CDR2 SNEGSKA, per germline (reference sequence). The CDR3 consists of 14 residues. V shed 5 bases and J shed 8 bases, with 19 bases lying between them. The CDR3 loop is CSAAQGNGRKPQHF. As DNA, the CDR3 is TGCAGTGCTGCCCAGGGAAATGGGAGAAAGCCCCAGCATTTT.

This clonotype has only a few counts. The V and J genes are TRBV27 and TRBJ2-2; D might be TRBD1 or TRBD2, each matching 6 bases. Deletions cut 3 bases from V and 4 bases from J, with 15 bases between. This CDR3 has 16 residues. CDR1 is MNHEY, CDR2 SMNVEV, per germline (reference sequence). CDR3 nucleotide sequence: TGTGCCAGCAGTTTTCCGGGGGCGCGGGGCACCGGGGAGCTGTTTTTT. Translation: CASSFPGARGTGELFF.

The chain employs TRBV11-2 and TRBJ2-3; D is uncertain. V was shortened by 1 base and J by 0 bases, with 8 bases between the two germline ends. The CDR3 runs 15 residues. CDR1 and CDR2 from the germline V gene are SGHAT and FQNNGV. CDR3 region: CASSLGWGSTDTQYF. The CDR3, as DNA: TGTGCCAGCAGCTTAGGGTGGGGTAGCACAGATACGCAGTATTTT.

In the case of this clonotype: A much larger clonotype is one base distant, so this may be a read error. V usage is TRBV2 and J usage is TRBJ2-1; 9 nucleotides match TRBD2. Per germline, CDR1 SNHLY and CDR2 FYNNEI. CDR3 length: 15 residues. The CDR3 loop is CVSSVSGGPYNEQFF. Here the CDR3 DNA reads TGTGTCAGCAGTGTGAGCGGGGGGCCCTACAATGAGCAGTTCTTC.

The V and J genes are TRBV20-1 and TRBJ2-1; no clear D gene. Germline V CDR1 and CDR2: DFQATT, SNEGSKA (reference sequence). The CDR3 contains 15 residues. Deletions cut 3 bases from V and 0 bases from J, with 12 bases between. Here the CDR3 reads CSASSFESSYNEQFF. In DNA form, the CDR3 reads TGCAGTGCTAGCAGTTTTGAAAGCTCCTACAATGAGCAGTTCTTC.

This clonotype came up many times. The chain employs TRBV7-9 and TRBJ2-1; 13 bases line up with TRBD2. V shed 9 bases and J 0 bases; nucleotides not matched to a gene: 8. The length of the CDR3 is 17 residues. CDR1 SEHNR and CDR2 FQNEAQ come from the germline V gene (reference sequence). This chain's CDR3 is CASPTSGGNSSYNEQFF. For the CDR3, the DNA is TGTGCCAGTCCGACTAGCGGGGGGAACAGCTCCTACAATGAGCAGTTCTTC.

This chain links TRBV25-1 with TRBJ2-1; tentatively, D is TRBD2 (5 bases). The V gene lost 3 bases and the J gene lost 5 bases, with 11 bases spanning the gap. The V gene's germline CDR1 is MGHDK and CDR2 SYGVNS. The length of the CDR3 is 14 residues. Here the CDR3 reads CASSEGSGNNEQFF. The CDR3, as DNA: TGTGCCAGCAGTGAGGGATCGGGGAACAATGAGCAGTTCTTC.

DNA of the CDR3: TGTGCCAGCAGACCGGGAGGGGTAACTGAAGCTTTCTTT. It encodes CASRPGGVTEAFF. The chain uses TRBV6-2 or TRBV6-3 and TRBJ1-1; the D gene is possibly TRBD1 (5 bases). Germline V lookup: CDR1 MNHEY, CDR2 SVGEGT. CDR3 length: 13 amino acids. Deletions cut 6 bases from V and 5 bases from J, with 13 bases between.

Regarding this clonotype: A much larger clone differs from this one at a single base, so this may be a read error. The chain uses TRBV28 and TRBJ2-4; D is possibly TRBD1 or TRBD2 (5 bases each). V was clipped by 6 bases and J by 2 bases, with 14 bases between them. Germline values: CDR1 MDHEN, CDR2 SYDVKM. The CDR3 sequence is 15 residues long. The CDR3 sequence: CASSSPGTTKNIQYF. CDR3 in DNA: TGTGCCAGCAGCTCTCCCGGGACCACCAAAAACATTCAGTACTTC.

There are many counts of this clonotype. The chain has TRBV7-9 and TRBJ1-1; 7 bases line up with TRBD1. Germline CDR1 SEHNR, CDR2 FQNEAQ (reference sequence). The V and J ends lost 10 bases and 0 bases, in that order; junction bases with no gene match: 5. The CDR3 contains 13 residues. As DNA, the CDR3 is TGTGCCATTGGGACAGAGCTGAACACTGAAGCTTTCTTT. Protein product: CAIGTELNTEAFF.

In its sample, this clonotype was seen many times. This chain joins TRBV6-6 and TRBJ1-5; D is unresolved. The CDR3 consists of 17 residues. Per germline, CDR1 MNHNY and CDR2 SVGAGI (reference sequence). The V end was cut by 0 bases, the J end by 0 bases, with 12 bases between. The CDR3 bases are TGTGCCAGCAGTTACTCCCGGGATCTTTATAGCAATCAGCCCCAGCATTTT. Protein product: CASSYSRDLYSNQPQHF.

The chain is built from TRBV7-9 and TRBJ2-3, with D unclear. Trimming cost V 1 base and J 0 bases, with 11 bases left between them. This CDR3 comprises 16 residues. Looked up from germline, CDR1 is SEHNR and CDR2 is FQNEAQ (reference sequence). CDR3 in amino acids: CASSLGPEPSTDTQYF. In DNA, the CDR3 is TGTGCCAGCAGCTTAGGGCCTGAGCCTAGCACAGATACGCAGTATTTT.

This clonotype has just one count. The chain couples TRBV10-3 to TRBJ2-1, with a tentative D call TRBD1 (6 bases). V lost 6 bases and J lost 1, with 10 bases in between. The germline CDR1 and CDR2 sequences are ENHRY and SYGVKD. The CDR3 sequence is 14 residues long. The CDR3 nucleotides read TGTGCCATCAGAACAGGGATATCCTACAATGAGCAGTTCTTC. It specifies CAIRTGISYNEQFF.

In this sample, this clonotype turned up many times. The chain uses TRBV7-6 and TRBJ2-2; TRBD1 matches 10 bases. From germline, CDR1 is SGHVS and CDR2 FNYEAQ. The CDR3 covers 15 residues. Unmatched junction bases numbered 6, after V lost 5 bases and J lost 6 bases. The CDR3 is CASSPSGQGAGELFF. CDR3 sequence (DNA): TGTGCCAGCAGCCCCTCAGGACAGGGGGCCGGGGAGCTGTTTTTT.

A few counts support this clonotype. The chain employs TRBV29-1 and TRBJ1-2, with D unresolved. V lost 3 bases and J lost 5, with 7 bases in between. Germline assignment: CDR1 SQVTM and CDR2 ANQGSEA. This CDR3 is 11 amino acids long. The DNA for the CDR3 is TGCAGCGTTGAGTGGGCATATGGCTACACCTTC. Protein: CSVEWAYGYTF.

This chain connects TRBV12-3 or TRBV12-4 to TRBJ2-5; D is unclear. V lost 7 bases and J 2 bases, leaving 11 bases between the germline ends. CDR3 length: 13 residues. CDR3 sequence reads: CASNNPAQETQYF. The DNA of the CDR3 is TGTGCCAGCAATAATCCCGCGCAAGAGACCCAGTACTTC.